Below are 12 T cell receptor beta chains sequenced from a single sample in a study of human T cells and chemical hapten exposure (dated by TCRdb to the early 2020s). Library method: RACE. Sequencing was carried out with a NextSeq 500. TCRdb ran its own pipeline on the public reads, namely fastp trimming at Q25 and MiXCR clone calling, and kept in-frame beta chains. Each entry is one CDR3 protein sequence, shown with its most common DNA and genes. A total of approximately 71,000 distinct CDR3 sequences appear in this sample, more than 8% of them only once. Together, the top ten hold over 3% of the sample. The meaning of the sample's time point label: patch test 1, 2 weeks after DPC sensitization. The label giving this sample's treatment or condition can be read as: therapeutic diphenylcyclopropenone sensitization with weekly scalp DPC. This specimen was whole blood, taken in connection with sensitization to the hapten diphenylcyclopropenone (DPC). Receptors originate from a woman aged 40-49 years with alopecia areata. Some clones in this sample may be carry-over from other donors' samples.

This clonotype was detected only a few times. CDR3 region: CASSYSGTAVEKLFF. In DNA form, the CDR3 reads TGTGCCAGCAGTTACTCGGGGACGGCGGTTGAAAAACTGTTTTTT. The genes are TRBV6-5 and TRBJ1-4; possibly TRBD1 for D (5 bases). V was trimmed by 0 bases and J by 7 bases, leaving 12 bases between them. This CDR3 region has 15 residues. Germline V gene data show CDR1 as MNHEY and CDR2 as SVGAGI.

This clonotype was counted many times. The rearrangement joins TRBV7-6 to TRBJ2-2, with D perhaps matching TRBD2 (6 bases). This CDR3 comprises 15 residues. The germline V and J ends were trimmed by 3 bases and 5 bases, with 13 bases remaining between them. In germline, CDR1 is SGHVS, CDR2 FNYEAQ. The CDR3 sequence is CASSFWGGGTGELFF. CDR3 coding DNA: TGTGCCAGCAGCTTCTGGGGAGGCGGAACCGGGGAGCTGTTTTTT.

The chain combines TRBV10-2 with TRBJ2-5; no clear D gene. Deletions cut 8 bases from V and 2 bases from J, with 6 bases between. The germline V gene has CDR1 WSHSY and CDR2 SAAADI. This CDR3 is 11 amino acids long. The CDR3 region has the DNA TGCGCCAGCGCAGAACAAGAGACCCAGTACTTC. This sequence encodes CASAEQETQYF.

This clonotype was seen at least ten times. J is TRBJ1-5 and V is TRBV1; the table's D gene call, TRBD1, was not cross checked with the DNA. TRBV1 is labeled a pseudogene. The CDR3 has 14 residues. Written as DNA, the CDR3 is TGCACCAGCAGGACAGGTTATAGCAATCAGCCCCAGCATTTT. Protein: CTSRTGYSNQPQHF.

This clonotype was counted ten times or more. This sequence joins TRBV13 and TRBJ1-2, with D unresolved. V was clipped by 0 bases and J by 2 bases, with 16 bases between them. In germline, CDR1 is PRHDT, CDR2 FYEKMQ (reference sequence). The CDR3 loop spans 17 amino acids. CDR3: CASSLGRLRRENYGYTF. The CDR3 nucleotides are TGTGCCAGCAGCTTAGGACGTCTTCGGAGGGAAAACTATGGCTACACCTTC.

The table lists this clonotype with many counts. The J gene is TRBJ2-7, the V gene TRBV5-1; weak D call: TRBD2 (5 bases). Germline CDR1 and CDR2: SGHRS and YFSETQ. The ends were cut back, 0 bases at V and 5 bases at J, with 18 bases in the middle. The CDR3 has 16 residues. The CDR3 spells CASSLGTLAGSHEQYF. CDR3 DNA: TGCGCCAGCAGCTTGGGGACGCTAGCCGGGTCCCACGAGCAGTACTTC.

This clonotype has at least ten counts. This chain links TRBV11-1 with TRBJ1-4, with 8 bases that match TRBD1. V shed 6 bases, J shed 12 bases, and the junction held 9 bases outside the gene matches. CDR3 length equals 13 residues. Germline CDR1 and CDR2: SGHAT and FQDESV (reference sequence). Written as DNA, the CDR3 is TGTGCCAGCAGTTTCGGACAGGGCGAGGAACTGTTTTTT. Translation gives CASSFGQGEELFF.

This clonotype has more than one count but fewer than ten. The gene calls are TRBV30 and TRBJ2-7; possible D gene TRBD2, 5 bases. The V gene's germline CDR1 is GTSNPN and CDR2 SVGIG (reference sequence). V lost 0 bases and J 6 bases, leaving 12 bases between the germline ends. The CDR3 length is 13 residues. In DNA form, the CDR3 reads TGTGCCTGGAGTGTAATCAGCGGACCCGAGCAGTACTTC. Residues: CAWSVISGPEQYF.

This clonotype was seen repeatedly, ten times or more. This chain joins TRBV6-1 and TRBJ2-7; 7 bases match TRBD2. The germline gives CDR1 MNHNS, CDR2 SASEGT. The CDR3 loop spans 14 amino acids. Trimming at V came to 9 bases and at J to 1 base, leaving 9 bases not matched to a gene. CDR3 amino acids: CARVTGRDSYEQYF. The CDR3 nucleotides read TGTGCCAGAGTGACGGGGAGGGATTCCTACGAGCAGTACTTC.

This clonotype has at least ten counts. In DNA form, the CDR3 reads TGTGCCAGCAGCTTGGGACACCTCAATCAGCCCCAGCATTTT. This gives the protein CASSLGHLNQPQHF. The rearrangement joins TRBV11-2 to TRBJ1-5; perhaps TRBD1 as D (6 bases). V was clipped by 3 bases and J by 3 bases, with 9 bases between them. The CDR3 totals 14 residues. From germline, CDR1 is SGHAT and CDR2 FQNNGV.

CDR3 nucleotides: TGTGCCAGCAGCCAAGATACCGGAGGATTGCATTTT. This codes for CASSQDTGGLHF. The chain links TRBV3-1 to TRBJ1-5; D unresolved. This CDR3 region has 12 residues. Germline V gene data show CDR1 as LGHDT and CDR2 as YNNKEL (reference sequence). Trimming took 0 bases from V and 15 from J, leaving 12 bases between them.

In this sample, this clonotype turned up a few times. V usage is TRBV4-1 and J usage is TRBJ1-2; 8 nucleotides line up with TRBD1. The CDR3 is 15 amino acids. The junction had 8 bases not matched to a gene; V was cut back by 0 bases and J by 8 bases. Germline V gene sequence: CDR1 MGHRA, CDR2 YSYEKL. CDR3 region: CASSQDWAGGGGYTF. The CDR3 DNA follows: TGCGCCAGCAGCCAAGATTGGGCAGGGGGCGGGGGCTACACCTTC.